This T cell receptor (beta chain) was sequenced during a study of blood T cell repertoires in COVID-19. This CDR3 comprises 14 residues. Germline CDR1 is SGHTA and CDR2 is FQGNSA. V lost 4 bases to trimming and J lost 7 bases, with 15 bases between them. Only in-frame clones appear in the TCRdb table, and some are missing; sequencing was by immunoSEQ multiplex PCR. Among roughly 230,000 clones listed, 84% were seen once. The origin of this receptor is a man aged 50-59 years who had recovered from COVID-19. V gene TRBV7-2 combines with J gene TRBJ2-3, with a possible D match to TRBD2 (6 bases). Source material: PBMCs or T cells enriched from blood (not recorded which). Here the CDR3 reads CASSSSLARHTQYF. Here the CDR3 DNA reads TGTGCCAGCAGCTCCTCACTAGCACGTCATACGCAGTATTTT.